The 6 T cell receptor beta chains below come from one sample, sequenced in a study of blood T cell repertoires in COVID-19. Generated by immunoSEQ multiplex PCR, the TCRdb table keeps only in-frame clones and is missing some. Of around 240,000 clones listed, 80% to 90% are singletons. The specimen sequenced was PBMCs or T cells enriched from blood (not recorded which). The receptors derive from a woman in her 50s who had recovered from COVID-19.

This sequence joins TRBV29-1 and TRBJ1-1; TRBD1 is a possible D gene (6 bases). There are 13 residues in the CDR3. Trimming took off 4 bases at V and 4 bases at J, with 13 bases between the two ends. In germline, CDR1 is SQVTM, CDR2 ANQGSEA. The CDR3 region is CSVVGGHSTEAFF. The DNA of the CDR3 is TGCAGCGTTGTAGGGGGACACAGCACTGAAGCTTTCTTT. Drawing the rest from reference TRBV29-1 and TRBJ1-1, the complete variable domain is SAVISQKPSRDICQRGTSLTIQCQVDSQVTMMFWYRQQPGQSLTLIATANQGSEATYESGFVIDKFPISRPNLTFSTLTVSNMSPEDSSIYLCSVVGGHSTEAFFGQGTRLTVV.

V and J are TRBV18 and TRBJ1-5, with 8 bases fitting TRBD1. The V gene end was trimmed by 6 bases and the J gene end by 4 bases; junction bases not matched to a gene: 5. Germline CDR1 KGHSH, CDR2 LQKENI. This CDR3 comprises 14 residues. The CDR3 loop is CASSPDRVNQPQHF. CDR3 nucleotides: TGTGCCAGCTCTCCGGACAGGGTGAATCAGCCCCAGCATTTT.

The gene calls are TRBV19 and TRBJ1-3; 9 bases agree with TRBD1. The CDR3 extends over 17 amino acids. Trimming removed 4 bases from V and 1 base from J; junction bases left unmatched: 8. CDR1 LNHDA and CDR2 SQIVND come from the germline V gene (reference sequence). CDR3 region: CASSTLLDRGSGNTIYF. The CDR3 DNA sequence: TGTGCCAGTAGTACTCTCTTGGACAGGGGATCTGGAAACACCATATATTTT.

CDR3 protein: CAISPKGQGAGGYTF. In nucleotides, the CDR3 is TGTGCCATCAGTCCAAAAGGACAGGGGGCTGGTGGCTACACCTTC. The chain has TRBV10-3 and TRBJ1-2; 11 bases map to TRBD1. The CDR3 contains 15 residues. The trim removed 5 bases at V and 7 bases at J, leaving 9 bases unmatched. From germline, CDR1 is ENHRY and CDR2 SYGVKD.

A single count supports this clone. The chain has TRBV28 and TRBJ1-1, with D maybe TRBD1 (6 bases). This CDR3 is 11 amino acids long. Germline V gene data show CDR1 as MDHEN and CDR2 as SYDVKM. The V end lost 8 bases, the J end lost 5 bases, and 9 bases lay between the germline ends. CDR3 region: CASPGETEAFF. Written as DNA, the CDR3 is TGTGCCAGCCCAGGGGAGACTGAAGCTTTCTTT. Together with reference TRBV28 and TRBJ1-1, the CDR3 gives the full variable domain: DVKVTQSSRYLVKRTGEKVFLECVQDMDHENMFWYRQDPGLGLRLIYFSYDVKMKEKGDIPEGYSVSREKKERFSLILESASTNQTSMYLCASPGETEAFFGQGTRLTVV.

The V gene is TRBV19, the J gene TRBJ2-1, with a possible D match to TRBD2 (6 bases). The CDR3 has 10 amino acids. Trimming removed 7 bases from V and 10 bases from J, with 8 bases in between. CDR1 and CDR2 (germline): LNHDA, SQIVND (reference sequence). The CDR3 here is CASTAGEQFF. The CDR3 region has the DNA TGTGCCAGTACTGCGGGAGAGCAGTTCTTC.